Presented here are 17 T cell receptor beta chains from one specimen sequenced in a study of vaccination and CD4 T cells after COVID-19. These receptors have no identified antigens. Treatment described: roughly ten-day PBMC culture with coronavirus spike peptide pools or control peptides (ViraFEST assay). Cultured CD4+ T cell DNA underwent sequencing with the Oncomine TCR Beta short-read assay. TCRdb redid the calling of the PCR reads with MiXCR, one entry per CDR3 protein. This table has under 25,000 distinct CDR3 sequences, 44% appearing once. The starting material was CD4+ T cells from blood, cultured in vitro, obtained before SARS-CoV-2 vaccination. Every receptor here comes from a human donor who had recovered from COVID-19.

This sequence joins TRBV21-1 and TRBJ1-5; the table gives TRBD1 as D, unverified against the DNA. TRBV21-1 is a pseudogene segment. CDR3 size: 15 residues. The CDR3, as DNA: TGTGCCAGCACCAGAGGGTGGGGGGCGAGGCAGCCCCAGCATTTT. It codes for CASTRGWGARQPQHF.

This chain connects TRBV20-1 to TRBJ1-4; 9 bases match TRBD1. The CDR3 runs 14 residues. Per the germline V gene, CDR1 is DFQATT and CDR2 is SNEGSKA (reference sequence). Trimming cost V 5 bases and J 6 bases; bases outside gene matches: 7. CDR3 sequence reads: CSAPTRQGDEKLFF. Written as DNA, the CDR3 is TGCAGTGCTCCAACCCGACAGGGGGATGAAAAACTGTTTTTT.

V is TRBV12-3 or TRBV12-4 and J is TRBJ1-1, with D hard to call. CDR3 length: 14 residues. V was clipped by 3 bases and J by 5 bases, with 13 bases between them. DNA for the CDR3: TGTGCCAGCAGTTTTGGTTTCGGTCGGACTGAAGCTTTCTTT. Translating it yields CASSFGFGRTEAFF.

This clonotype showed up just a few times. The V call is TRBV30, the J call TRBJ1-5; TRBD1 aligns across 7 bases. CDR1 is GTSNPN and CDR2 is SVGIG in the germline V gene (reference sequence). Trimming removed 2 bases from V and 5 bases from J; junction bases left unmatched: 3. This CDR3 is 13 amino acids long. CDR3 sequence (DNA): TGTGCCTGGAGTCAGGGGGGTGATCAGCCCCAGCATTTT. Translated, it gives CAWSQGGDQPQHF.

The chain employs TRBV20-1 and TRBJ1-1; D is perhaps TRBD1 (5 bases). Deletions cut 4 bases from V and 0 bases from J, with 18 bases between. The CDR3 contains 16 residues. Germline lookup yields CDR1 DFQATT and CDR2 SNEGSKA (reference sequence). The CDR3 protein is CSANLNMGGVNTEAFF. The CDR3 DNA sequence: TGCAGTGCTAACCTTAACATGGGGGGTGTGAACACTGAAGCTTTCTTT.

This clonotype occurred a few times. This chain connects TRBV6-2 or TRBV6-3 to TRBJ1-1; D is possibly TRBD1 (5 bases). The V gene lost 0 bases and the J gene lost 0 bases, with 14 bases spanning the gap. The CDR3 consists of 17 residues. CDR1 and CDR2 (germline): MNHEY, SVGEGT. In DNA, the CDR3 is TGTGCCAGCAGTTACTCGATGGCAGGGATTATGAACACTGAAGCTTTCTTT. It is translated as CASSYSMAGIMNTEAFF.

This clonotype came up a few times. The chain is built from TRBV20-1 and TRBJ2-3; no clear D. V dropped 6 bases and J dropped 0 bases, with 16 bases sitting between them. The CDR3 covers 15 residues. CDR1 DFQATT and CDR2 SNEGSKA come from the germline V gene (reference sequence). The DNA of the CDR3 is TGCAGTGCCCCCGGGTCCCTACATAGCACAGATACGCAGTATTTT. Translating gives CSAPGSLHSTDTQYF.

The chain employs TRBV4-1 and TRBJ2-1; 14 bases align to TRBD2. Germline CDR1 reads MGHRA; CDR2 reads YSYEKL. The CDR3 totals 18 residues. Losses at the gene ends were 4 bases for V and 7 bases for J; bases not matched to a gene: 12. CDR3 sequence: CASSLLPGLAGVRNEQFF. The CDR3 DNA reads TGCGCCAGCAGCCTCCTACCGGGACTAGCGGGAGTAAGAAATGAGCAGTTCTTC.

This clonotype showed up just a few times. The chain uses TRBV20-1 and TRBJ2-7; D may be TRBD1 (6 bases). V shed 6 bases and J shed 2 bases, with 11 bases lying between them. Per the germline V gene, CDR1 is DFQATT and CDR2 is SNEGSKA (reference sequence). CDR3 length equals 12 residues. For the CDR3, the DNA is TGCAGTGCGGTGAAGGGGGCCTACGAGCAGTACTTC. Amino acid sequence: CSAVKGAYEQYF.

CDR3: CSARKRDRGNTIYF. CDR3 bases: TGCAGTGCTAGAAAAAGGGACAGAGGAAACACCATATATTTT. The rearrangement links TRBV20-1 to TRBJ1-3, with 7 bases fitting TRBD1. The CDR3 extends over 14 amino acids. In germline, CDR1 is DFQATT, CDR2 SNEGSKA (reference sequence). V was clipped by 2 bases and J by 4 bases; unmatched bases: 5.

This clonotype came up a few times. This chain links TRBV6-2 or TRBV6-3 with TRBJ2-5, with 13 bases identical to TRBD2. Per germline, CDR1 MNHEY and CDR2 SVGEGT. The V segment lost 5 bases and the J segment 1 base; nucleotides outside the gene matches: 4. The CDR3 totals 16 residues. CDR3 protein: CASSPGTSGAQETQYF. As DNA, the CDR3 is TGTGCCAGCAGTCCTGGGACTAGCGGGGCCCAAGAGACCCAGTACTTC.

The chain joins TRBV11-2 to TRBJ2-3; TRBD2 agrees at 7 bases. CDR1 and CDR2 from the germline V gene are SGHAT and FQNNGV. The J segment lost 6 bases and the V segment lost 4 bases, leaving 7 bases of the junction unmatched. The CDR3 sequence is 14 residues long. The CDR3 DNA follows: TGTGCCAGCAGCTGGGGGGACTACTCGGATACGCAGTATTTT. Its translation: CASSWGDYSDTQYF.

The J gene is TRBJ2-1, the V gene TRBV28; TRBD2 agrees at 9 bases. Trimming removed 1 base from V and 9 bases from J; junction bases left unmatched: 10. The CDR3 is 16 residues long. Germline V gene data show CDR1 as MDHEN and CDR2 as SYDVKM. The DNA of the CDR3 is TGTGCCAGCAGTTTATCGTTTAGCGGGAGATTCAGTGAGCAGTTCTTC. It encodes CASSLSFSGRFSEQFF.

V usage is TRBV27 and J usage is TRBJ1-2, with D maybe TRBD1 (5 bases). This CDR3 region has 17 residues. CDR1 MNHEY and CDR2 SMNVEV come from the germline V gene (reference sequence). Trimming took 3 bases from V and 0 from J, leaving 17 bases between them. The CDR3 is CASSLIGGGRANYGYTF. In DNA form, the CDR3 reads TGTGCCAGCAGTTTGATTGGCGGGGGGAGAGCTAACTATGGCTACACCTTC.

A few counts support this clonotype. The rearrangement joins TRBV5-4 to TRBJ2-5; TRBD1 is a possible D gene (6 bases). Trimming shortened V by 4 bases and J by 4 bases, and 8 bases separated the two germline ends. The CDR3 loop spans 12 amino acids. Germline lookup yields CDR1 SGHNT and CDR2 YYREEE (reference sequence). Written as DNA, the CDR3 is TGTGCCAGCAGCCCCAGGGGAGAGACCCAGTACTTC. Its translation: CASSPRGETQYF. Full variable domain (outside the CDR3, taken from reference TRBV5-4 and TRBJ2-5): ETGVTQSPTHLIKTRGQQVTLRCSSQSGHNTVSWYQQALGQGPQFIFQYYREEENGRGNFPPRFSGLQFPNYSSELNVNALELDDSALYLCASSPRGETQYFGPGTRLLVL.

The rearrangement links TRBV7-8 to TRBJ1-4; no clear D gene. The V end lost 0 bases, the J end lost 13 bases, and 9 bases lay between the germline ends. Germline V CDR1 and CDR2: SGHVS, FQNEAQ. This CDR3 has 12 residues. The DNA of the CDR3 is TGTGCCAGCAGCTTAGCGCAGAGTACACTGTTTTTT. Translation gives CASSLAQSTLFF.

This clonotype was observed a handful of times. The chain employs TRBV6-2 or TRBV6-3 and TRBJ1-1; 9 positions agree with TRBD1. V dropped 6 bases and J dropped 7; count of bases not matched to a gene: 6. CDR3 length equals 13 residues. CDR1 is MNHEY and CDR2 is SVGEGT in the germline V gene. The DNA for the CDR3 is TGTGCCAGCAGCCGGACAGGGGAAATTGAAGCTTTCTTT. It translates to CASSRTGEIEAFF.